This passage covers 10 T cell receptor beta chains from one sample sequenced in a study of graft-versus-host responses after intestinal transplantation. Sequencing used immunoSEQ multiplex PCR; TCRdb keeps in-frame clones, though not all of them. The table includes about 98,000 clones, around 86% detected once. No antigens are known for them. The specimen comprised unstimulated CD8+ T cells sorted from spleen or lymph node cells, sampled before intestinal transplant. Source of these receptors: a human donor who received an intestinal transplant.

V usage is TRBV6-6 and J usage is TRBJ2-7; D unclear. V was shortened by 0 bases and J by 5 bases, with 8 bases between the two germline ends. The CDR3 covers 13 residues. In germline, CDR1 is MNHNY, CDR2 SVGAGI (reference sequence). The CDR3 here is CASSYSEGNEQYF. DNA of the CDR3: TGTGCCAGCAGTTACTCGGAAGGGAACGAGCAGTACTTC.

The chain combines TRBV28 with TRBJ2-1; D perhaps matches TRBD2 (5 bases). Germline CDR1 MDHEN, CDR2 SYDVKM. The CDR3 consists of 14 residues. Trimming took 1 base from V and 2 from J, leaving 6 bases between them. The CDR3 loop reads CASSLSGTYNEQFF. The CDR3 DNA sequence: TGTGCCAGCAGTTTATCGGGGACCTACAATGAGCAGTTCTTC.

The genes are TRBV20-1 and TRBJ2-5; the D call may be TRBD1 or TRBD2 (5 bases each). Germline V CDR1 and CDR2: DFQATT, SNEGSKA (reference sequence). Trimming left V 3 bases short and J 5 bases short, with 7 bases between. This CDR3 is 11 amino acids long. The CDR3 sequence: CSASWGETQYF. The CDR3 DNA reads TGCAGTGCTAGTTGGGGGGAGACCCAGTACTTC.

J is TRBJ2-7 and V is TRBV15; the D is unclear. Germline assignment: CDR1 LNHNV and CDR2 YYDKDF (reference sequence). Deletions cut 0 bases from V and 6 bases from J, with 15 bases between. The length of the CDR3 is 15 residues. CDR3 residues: CATSRDSDVEIEQYF. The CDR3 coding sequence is TGTGCCACCAGCAGAGACTCGGACGTAGAGATCGAGCAGTACTTC.

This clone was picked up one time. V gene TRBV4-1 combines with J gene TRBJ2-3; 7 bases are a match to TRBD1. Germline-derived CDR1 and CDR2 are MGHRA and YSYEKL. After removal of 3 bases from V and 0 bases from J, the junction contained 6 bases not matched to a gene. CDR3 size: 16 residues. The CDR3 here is CASSHPGQESTDTQYF. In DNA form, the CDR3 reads TGCGCCAGCAGCCACCCTGGACAGGAGAGCACAGATACGCAGTATTTT.

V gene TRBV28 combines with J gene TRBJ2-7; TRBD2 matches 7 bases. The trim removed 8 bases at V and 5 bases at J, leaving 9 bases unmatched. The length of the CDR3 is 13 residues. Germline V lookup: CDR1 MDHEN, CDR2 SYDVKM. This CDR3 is CASGPRLAHEQYF. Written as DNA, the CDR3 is TGTGCCAGCGGACCTCGACTAGCCCACGAGCAGTACTTC.

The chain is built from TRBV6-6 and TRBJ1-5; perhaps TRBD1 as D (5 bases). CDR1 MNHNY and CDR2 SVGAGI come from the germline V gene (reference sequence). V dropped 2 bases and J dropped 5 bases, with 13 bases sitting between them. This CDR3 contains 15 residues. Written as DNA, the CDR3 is TGTGCCAGCAGTTACATGATGACAGTAGATCAGCCCCAGCATTTT. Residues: CASSYMMTVDQPQHF.

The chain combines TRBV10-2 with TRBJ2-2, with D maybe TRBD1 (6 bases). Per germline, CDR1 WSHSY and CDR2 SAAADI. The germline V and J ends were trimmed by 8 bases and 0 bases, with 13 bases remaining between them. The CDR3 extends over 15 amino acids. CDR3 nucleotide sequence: TGCGCCAGCTTTAAGGACAGCTCGAACACCGGGGAGCTGTTTTTT. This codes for CASFKDSSNTGELFF.

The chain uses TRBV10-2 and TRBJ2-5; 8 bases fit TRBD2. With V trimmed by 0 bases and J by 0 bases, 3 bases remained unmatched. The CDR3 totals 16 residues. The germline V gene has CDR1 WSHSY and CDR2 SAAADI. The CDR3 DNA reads TGCGCCAGCAGTGAGTCCCTAGCGGGCTACCAAGAGACCCAGTACTTC. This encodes CASSESLAGYQETQYF.

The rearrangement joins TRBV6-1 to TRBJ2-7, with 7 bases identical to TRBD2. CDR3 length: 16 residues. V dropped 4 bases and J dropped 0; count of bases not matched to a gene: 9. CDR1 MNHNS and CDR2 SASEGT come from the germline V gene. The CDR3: CASSVTGGLVSYEQYF. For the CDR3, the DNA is TGTGCCAGCAGTGTTACGGGGGGACTTGTCTCCTACGAGCAGTACTTC.